The source of this TCR beta chain is a study of T cell responses to AZD1222 COVID-19 vaccine. Study at large: Second doses were pooled across both intervals (about 4 or about 12 weeks). General study points: The reported proportion of spike-specific TCRs targeting unmutated variant regions was nearly half. When two AZD1222 doses had been given, Spike-specific TCR breadth and depth rose.

The repertoire was sequenced with immunoSEQ multiplex PCR; TCRdb's copy has only in-frame clones and lacks some. The data hold 120,000 or so clones, with roughly 90% observed a single time. The CDR3 sequence is 15 residues long. V was pared by 4 bases and J by 4 bases, with 5 bases of the junction left unmatched. CDR1 MNHEY and CDR2 SVGEGT come from the germline V gene. Turning to this clone: The target antigen is unknown.

The sequence came from an adult in good health. Sequences were derived from peripheral blood, sampled on day 0 of AZD1222 vaccination. This chain connects TRBV6-2 or TRBV6-3 to TRBJ2-1; 9 bases map to TRBD1. CDR3 in DNA: TGTGCCAGCAGTTCGACAGGGGGGGGTTACAATGAGCAGTTCTTC. This gives the protein CASSSTGGGYNEQFF.